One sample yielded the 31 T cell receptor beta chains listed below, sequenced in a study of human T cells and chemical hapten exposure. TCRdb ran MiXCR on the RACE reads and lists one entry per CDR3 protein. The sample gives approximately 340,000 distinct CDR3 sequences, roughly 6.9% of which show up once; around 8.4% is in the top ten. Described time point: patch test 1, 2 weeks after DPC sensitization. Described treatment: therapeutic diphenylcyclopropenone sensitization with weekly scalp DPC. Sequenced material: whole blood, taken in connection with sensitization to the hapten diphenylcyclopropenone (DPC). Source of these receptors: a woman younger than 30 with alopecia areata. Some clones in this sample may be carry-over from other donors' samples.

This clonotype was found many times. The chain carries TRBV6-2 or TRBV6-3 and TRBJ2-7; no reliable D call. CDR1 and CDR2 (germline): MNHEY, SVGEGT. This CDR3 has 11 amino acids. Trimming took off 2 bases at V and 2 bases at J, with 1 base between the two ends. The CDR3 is CASSYAYEQYF. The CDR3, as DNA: TGTGCCAGCAGTTACGCCTACGAGCAGTACTTC.

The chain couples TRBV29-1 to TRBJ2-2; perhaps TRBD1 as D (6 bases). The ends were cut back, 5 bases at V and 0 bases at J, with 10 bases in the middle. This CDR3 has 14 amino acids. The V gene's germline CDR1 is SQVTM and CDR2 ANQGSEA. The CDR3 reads CSVSGTTNTGELFF. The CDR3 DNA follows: TGCAGCGTTTCCGGGACAACGAACACCGGGGAGCTGTTTTTT.

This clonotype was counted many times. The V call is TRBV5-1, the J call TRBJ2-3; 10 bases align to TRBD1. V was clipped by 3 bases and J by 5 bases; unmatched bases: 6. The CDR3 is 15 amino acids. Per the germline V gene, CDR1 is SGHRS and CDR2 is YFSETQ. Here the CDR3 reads CASSWQDRGGDTQYF. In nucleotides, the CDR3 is TGCGCCAGCAGCTGGCAGGACAGGGGGGGAGATACGCAGTATTTT.

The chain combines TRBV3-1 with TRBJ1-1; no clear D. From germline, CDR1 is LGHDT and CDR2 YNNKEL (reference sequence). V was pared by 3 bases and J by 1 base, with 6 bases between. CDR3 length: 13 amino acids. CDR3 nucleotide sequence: TGTGCCAGCAGCCACCAGCAGAACACTGAAGCTTTCTTT. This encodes CASSHQQNTEAFF.

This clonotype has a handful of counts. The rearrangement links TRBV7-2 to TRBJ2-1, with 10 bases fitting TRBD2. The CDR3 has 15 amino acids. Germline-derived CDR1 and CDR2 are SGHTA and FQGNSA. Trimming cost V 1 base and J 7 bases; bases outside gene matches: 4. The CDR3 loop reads CASSLGGAGGNEQFF. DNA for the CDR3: TGTGCCAGCAGCTTAGGCGGAGCGGGGGGGAATGAGCAGTTCTTC.

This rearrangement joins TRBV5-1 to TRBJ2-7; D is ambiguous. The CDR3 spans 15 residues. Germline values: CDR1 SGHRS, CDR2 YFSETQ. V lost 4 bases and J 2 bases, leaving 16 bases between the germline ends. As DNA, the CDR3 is TGCGCCAGCAGCCCCGGCGGCACCACCACCTACGAGCAGTACTTC. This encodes CASSPGGTTTYEQYF. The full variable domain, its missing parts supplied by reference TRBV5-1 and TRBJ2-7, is KAGVTQTPRYLIKTRGQQVTLSCSPISGHRSVSWYQQTPGQGLQFLFEYFSETQRNKGNFPGRFSGRQFSNSRSEMNVSTLELGDSALYLCASSPGGTTTYEQYFGPGTRLTVT.

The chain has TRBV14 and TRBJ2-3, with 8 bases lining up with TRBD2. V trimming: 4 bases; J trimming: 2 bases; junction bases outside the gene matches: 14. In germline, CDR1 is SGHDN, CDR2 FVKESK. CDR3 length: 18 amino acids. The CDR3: CASSPAGGVDLHTDTQYF. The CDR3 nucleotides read TGTGCCAGCAGCCCTGCCGGGGGGGTGGACCTCCACACAGATACGCAGTATTTT.

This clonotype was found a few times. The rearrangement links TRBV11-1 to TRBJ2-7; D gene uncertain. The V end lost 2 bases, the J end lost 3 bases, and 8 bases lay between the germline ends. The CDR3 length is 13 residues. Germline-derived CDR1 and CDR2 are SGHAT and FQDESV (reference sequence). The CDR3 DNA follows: TGTGCCAGCAGCTTAAACTCAGGCTACGAGCAGTACTTC. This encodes CASSLNSGYEQYF.

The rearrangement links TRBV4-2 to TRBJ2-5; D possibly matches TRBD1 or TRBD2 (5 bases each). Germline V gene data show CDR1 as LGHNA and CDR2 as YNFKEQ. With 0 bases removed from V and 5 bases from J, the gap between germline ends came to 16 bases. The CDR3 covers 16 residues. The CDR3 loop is CASSQEGPGLGETQYF. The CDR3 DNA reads TGTGCCAGCAGCCAAGAAGGTCCGGGGCTCGGGGAGACCCAGTACTTC.

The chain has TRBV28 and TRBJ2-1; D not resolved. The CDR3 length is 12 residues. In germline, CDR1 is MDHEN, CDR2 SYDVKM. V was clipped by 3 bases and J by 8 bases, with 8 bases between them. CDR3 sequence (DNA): TGTGCCAGCAGTTTTGAGAATGATGAGCAGTTCTTC. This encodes CASSFENDEQFF.

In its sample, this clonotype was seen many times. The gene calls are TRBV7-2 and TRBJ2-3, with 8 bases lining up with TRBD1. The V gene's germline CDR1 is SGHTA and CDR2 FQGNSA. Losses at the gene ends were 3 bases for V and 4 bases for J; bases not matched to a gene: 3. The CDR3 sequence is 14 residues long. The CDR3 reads CASSFGQGPDTQYF. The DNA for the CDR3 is TGTGCCAGCAGCTTCGGACAGGGCCCAGATACGCAGTATTTT.

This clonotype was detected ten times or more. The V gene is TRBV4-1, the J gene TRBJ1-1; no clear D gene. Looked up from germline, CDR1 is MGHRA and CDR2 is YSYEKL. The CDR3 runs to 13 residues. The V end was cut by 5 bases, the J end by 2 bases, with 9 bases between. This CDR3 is CASSDLPNTEAFF. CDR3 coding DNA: TGCGCCAGCAGCGACCTGCCTAACACTGAAGCTTTCTTT.

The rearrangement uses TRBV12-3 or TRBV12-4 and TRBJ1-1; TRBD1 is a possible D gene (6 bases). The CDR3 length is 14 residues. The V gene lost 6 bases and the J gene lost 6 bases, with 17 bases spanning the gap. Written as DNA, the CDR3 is TGTGCCAGCAGCTTGAGACAGGACTCAGCTGAAGCTTTCTTT. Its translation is CASSLRQDSAEAFF.

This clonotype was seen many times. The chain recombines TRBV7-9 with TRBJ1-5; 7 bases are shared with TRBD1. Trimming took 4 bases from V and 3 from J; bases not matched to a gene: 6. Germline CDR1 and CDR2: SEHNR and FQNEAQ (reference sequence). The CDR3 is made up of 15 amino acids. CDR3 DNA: TGTGCCAGCAGCTCCGAGGACAGGTACAATCAGCCCCAGCATTTT. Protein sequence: CASSSEDRYNQPQHF.

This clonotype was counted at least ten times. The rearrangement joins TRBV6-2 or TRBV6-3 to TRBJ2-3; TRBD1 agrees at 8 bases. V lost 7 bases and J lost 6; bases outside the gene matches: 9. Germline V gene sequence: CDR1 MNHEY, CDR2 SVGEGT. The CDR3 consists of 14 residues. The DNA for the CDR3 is TGTGCCAGCACCTCCAGGGGGCAGATGGATACGCAGTATTTT. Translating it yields CASTSRGQMDTQYF.

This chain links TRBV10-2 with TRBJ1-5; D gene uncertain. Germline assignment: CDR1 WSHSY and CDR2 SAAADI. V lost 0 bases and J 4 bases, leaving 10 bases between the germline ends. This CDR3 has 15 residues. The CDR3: CASSESGGGNQPQHF. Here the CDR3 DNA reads TGCGCCAGCAGTGAGTCGGGAGGAGGGAATCAGCCCCAGCATTTT.

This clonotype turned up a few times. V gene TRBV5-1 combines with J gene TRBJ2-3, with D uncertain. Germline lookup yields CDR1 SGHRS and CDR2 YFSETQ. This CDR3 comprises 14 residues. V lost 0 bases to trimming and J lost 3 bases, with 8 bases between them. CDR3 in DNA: TGCGCCAGCAGCTTGGTACCGGATACAGATACGCAGTATTTT. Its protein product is CASSLVPDTDTQYF.

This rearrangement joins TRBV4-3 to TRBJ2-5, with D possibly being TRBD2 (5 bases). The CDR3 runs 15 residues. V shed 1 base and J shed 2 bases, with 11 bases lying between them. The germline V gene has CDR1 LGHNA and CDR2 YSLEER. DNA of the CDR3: TGCGCCAGCAGCCAAGTATGGACTGAGCAAGAGACCCAGTACTTC. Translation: CASSQVWTEQETQYF.

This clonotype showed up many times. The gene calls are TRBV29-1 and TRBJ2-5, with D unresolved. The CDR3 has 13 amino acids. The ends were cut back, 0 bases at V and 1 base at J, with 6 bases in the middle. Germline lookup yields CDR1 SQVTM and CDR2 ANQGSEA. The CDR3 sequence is CSVEDWVQETQYF. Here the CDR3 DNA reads TGCAGCGTTGAAGATTGGGTCCAAGAGACCCAGTACTTC.

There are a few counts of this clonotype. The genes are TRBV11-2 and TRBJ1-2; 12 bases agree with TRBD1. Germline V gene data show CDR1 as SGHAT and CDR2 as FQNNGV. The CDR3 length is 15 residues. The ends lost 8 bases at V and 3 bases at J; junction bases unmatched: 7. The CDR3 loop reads CASYGRDRGHYGYTF. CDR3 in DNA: TGTGCCAGCTATGGGCGGGACAGGGGGCACTATGGCTACACCTTC.

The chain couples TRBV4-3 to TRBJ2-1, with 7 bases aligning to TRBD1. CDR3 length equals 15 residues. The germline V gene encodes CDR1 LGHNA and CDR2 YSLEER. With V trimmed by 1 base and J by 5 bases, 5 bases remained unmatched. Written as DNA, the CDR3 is TGCGCCAGCAGCCAAGGAGAGGGGGCCCACAATGAGCAGTTCTTC. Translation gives CASSQGEGAHNEQFF.

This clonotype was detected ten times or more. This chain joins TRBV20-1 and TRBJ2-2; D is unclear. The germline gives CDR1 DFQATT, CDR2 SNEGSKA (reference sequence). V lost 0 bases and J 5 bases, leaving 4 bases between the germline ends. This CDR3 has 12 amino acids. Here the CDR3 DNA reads TGCAGTGCTAGAGATCGGACCGGGGAGCTGTTTTTT. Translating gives CSARDRTGELFF.

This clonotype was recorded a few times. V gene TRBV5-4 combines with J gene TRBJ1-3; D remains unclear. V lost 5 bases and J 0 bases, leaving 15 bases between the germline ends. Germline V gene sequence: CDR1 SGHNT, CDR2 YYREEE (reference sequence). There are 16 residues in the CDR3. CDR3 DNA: TGTGCCAGCAGAGACCGACACGGCGGCTCTGGAAACACCATATATTTT. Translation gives CASRDRHGGSGNTIYF.

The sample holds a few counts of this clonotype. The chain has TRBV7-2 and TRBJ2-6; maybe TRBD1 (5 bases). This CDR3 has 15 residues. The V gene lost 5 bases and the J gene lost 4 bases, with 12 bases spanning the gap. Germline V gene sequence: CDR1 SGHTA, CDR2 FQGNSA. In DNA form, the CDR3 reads TGTGCCAGCAGCCCCGCCAGGGTGGGGGCCAACGTCCTGACTTTC. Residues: CASSPARVGANVLTF.

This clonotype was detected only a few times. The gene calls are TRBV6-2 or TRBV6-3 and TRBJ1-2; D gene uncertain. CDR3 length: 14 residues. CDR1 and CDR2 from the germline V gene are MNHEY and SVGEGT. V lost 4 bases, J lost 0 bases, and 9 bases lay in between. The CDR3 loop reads CASSSDGANYGYTF. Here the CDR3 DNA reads TGTGCCAGCAGTTCCGACGGAGCTAACTATGGCTACACCTTC.

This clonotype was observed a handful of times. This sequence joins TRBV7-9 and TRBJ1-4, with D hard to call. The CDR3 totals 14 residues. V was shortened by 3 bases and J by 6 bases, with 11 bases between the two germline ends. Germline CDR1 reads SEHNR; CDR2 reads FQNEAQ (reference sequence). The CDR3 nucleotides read TGTGCCAGCAGCTTGTCGGAAGAGGATGAAAAACTGTTTTTT. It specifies CASSLSEEDEKLFF.

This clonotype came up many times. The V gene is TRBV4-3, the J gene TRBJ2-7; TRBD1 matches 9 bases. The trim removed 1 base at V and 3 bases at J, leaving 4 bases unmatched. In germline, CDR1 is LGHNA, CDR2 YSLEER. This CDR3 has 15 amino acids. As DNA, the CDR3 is TGCGCCAGCAGCCAAGCCCCGACAGGGGGCTACGAGCAGTACTTC. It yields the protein CASSQAPTGGYEQYF.

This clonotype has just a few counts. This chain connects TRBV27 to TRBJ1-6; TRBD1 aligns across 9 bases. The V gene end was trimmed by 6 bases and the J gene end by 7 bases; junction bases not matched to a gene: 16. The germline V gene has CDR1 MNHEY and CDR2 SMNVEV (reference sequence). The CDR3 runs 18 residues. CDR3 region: CASSPGTGIGNMNSPLHF. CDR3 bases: TGTGCCAGCAGCCCCGGGACAGGGATCGGGAATATGAATTCACCCCTCCACTTT.

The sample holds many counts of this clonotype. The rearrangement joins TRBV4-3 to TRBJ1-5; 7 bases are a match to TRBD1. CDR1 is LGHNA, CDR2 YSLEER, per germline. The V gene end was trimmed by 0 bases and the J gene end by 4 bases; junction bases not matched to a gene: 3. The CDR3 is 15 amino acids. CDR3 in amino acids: CASSQDGTENQPQHF. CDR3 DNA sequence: TGCGCCAGCAGCCAAGATGGGACAGAAAATCAGCCCCAGCATTTT.

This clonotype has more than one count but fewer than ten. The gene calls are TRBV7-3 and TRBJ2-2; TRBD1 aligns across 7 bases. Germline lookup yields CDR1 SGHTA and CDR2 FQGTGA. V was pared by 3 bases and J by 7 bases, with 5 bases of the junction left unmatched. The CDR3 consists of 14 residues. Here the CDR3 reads CASSFRGTDGELFF. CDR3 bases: TGTGCCAGCAGCTTCCGAGGGACAGACGGGGAGCTGTTTTTT.

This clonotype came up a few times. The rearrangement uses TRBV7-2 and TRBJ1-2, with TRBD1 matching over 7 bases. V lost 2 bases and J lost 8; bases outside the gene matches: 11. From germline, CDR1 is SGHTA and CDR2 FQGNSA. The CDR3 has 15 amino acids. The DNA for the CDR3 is TGTGCCAGCAGCTTAAACGGACAGGTGAAGGGCGGCTACACCTTC. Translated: CASSLNGQVKGGYTF.